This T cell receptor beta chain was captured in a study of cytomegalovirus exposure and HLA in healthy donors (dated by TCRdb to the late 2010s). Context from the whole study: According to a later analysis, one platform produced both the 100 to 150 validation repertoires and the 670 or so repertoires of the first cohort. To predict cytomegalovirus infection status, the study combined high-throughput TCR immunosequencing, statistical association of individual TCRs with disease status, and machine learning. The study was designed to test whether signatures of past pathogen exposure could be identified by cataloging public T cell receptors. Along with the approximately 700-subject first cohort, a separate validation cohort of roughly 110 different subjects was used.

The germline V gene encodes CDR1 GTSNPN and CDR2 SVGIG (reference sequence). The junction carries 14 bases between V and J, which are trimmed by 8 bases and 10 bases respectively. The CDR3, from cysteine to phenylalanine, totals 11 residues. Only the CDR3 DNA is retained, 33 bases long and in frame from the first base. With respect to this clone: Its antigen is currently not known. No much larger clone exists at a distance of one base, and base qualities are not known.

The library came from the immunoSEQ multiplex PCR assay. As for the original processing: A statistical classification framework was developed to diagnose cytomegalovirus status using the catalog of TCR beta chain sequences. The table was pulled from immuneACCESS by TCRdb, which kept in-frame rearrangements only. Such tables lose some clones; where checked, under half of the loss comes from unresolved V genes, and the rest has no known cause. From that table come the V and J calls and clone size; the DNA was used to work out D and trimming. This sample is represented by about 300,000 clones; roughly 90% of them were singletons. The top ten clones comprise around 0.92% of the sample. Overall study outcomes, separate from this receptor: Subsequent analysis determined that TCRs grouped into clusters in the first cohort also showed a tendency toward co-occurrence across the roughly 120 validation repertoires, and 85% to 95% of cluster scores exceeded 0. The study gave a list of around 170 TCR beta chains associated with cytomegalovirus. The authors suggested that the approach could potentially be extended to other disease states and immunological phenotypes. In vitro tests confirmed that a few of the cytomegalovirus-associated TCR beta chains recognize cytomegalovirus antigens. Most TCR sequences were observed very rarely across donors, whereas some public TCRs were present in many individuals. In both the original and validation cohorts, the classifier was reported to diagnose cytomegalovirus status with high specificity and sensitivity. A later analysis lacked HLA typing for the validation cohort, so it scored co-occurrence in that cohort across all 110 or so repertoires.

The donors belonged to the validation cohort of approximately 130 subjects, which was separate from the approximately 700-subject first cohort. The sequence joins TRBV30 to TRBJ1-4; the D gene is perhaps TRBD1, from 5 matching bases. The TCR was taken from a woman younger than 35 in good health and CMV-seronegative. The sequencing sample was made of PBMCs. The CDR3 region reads CARGVVGKLFF. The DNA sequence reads TGTGCCCGGGGGGTTGTGGGAAAACTGTTTTTT.